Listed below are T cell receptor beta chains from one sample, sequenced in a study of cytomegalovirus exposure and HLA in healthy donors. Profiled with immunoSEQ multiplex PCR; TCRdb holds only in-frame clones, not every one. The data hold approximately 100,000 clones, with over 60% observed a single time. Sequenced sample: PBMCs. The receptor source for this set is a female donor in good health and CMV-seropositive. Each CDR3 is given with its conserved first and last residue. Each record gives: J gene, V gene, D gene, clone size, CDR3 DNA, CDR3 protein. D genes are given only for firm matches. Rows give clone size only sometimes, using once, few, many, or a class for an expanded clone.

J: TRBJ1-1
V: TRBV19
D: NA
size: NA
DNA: TGTGCCAGTAGTATAGTTAGCGGTATTGAAGCTTTCTTT
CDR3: CASSIVSGIEAFF

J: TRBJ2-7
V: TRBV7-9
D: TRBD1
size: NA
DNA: TGTGCCAGCAGCCCCAAAGAGGGGACAGGGGTTTACGAGCAGTACTTC
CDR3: CASSPKEGTGVYEQYF

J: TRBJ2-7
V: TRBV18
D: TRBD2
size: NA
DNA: TGTGCCAGCTCACCAGGACTAGCGGGACGCTCCTACGAGCAGTACTTC
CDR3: CASSPGLAGRSYEQYF

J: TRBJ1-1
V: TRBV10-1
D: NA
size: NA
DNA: TGCGCCGCAAGCAGGGATCTGCGCACTGAAGCTTTCTTT
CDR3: CAASRDLRTEAFF

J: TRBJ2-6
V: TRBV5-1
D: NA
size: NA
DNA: TGCGCCAGCAGCCAGGACAGTTCCTCTGGGGCCAACGTCCTGACTTTC
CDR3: CASSQDSSSGANVLTF

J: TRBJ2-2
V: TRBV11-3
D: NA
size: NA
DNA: TGTGCCAGCAGCTTAGATAACGCCGGGGTCCCGAACACCGGGGAGCTGTTTTTT
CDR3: CASSLDNAGVPNTGELFF

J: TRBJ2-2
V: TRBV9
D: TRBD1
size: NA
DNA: TGTGCCAGCAGCGCCCCCCCCGGGACAGGGAACACCGGGGAGCTGTTTTTT
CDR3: CASSAPPGTGNTGELFF

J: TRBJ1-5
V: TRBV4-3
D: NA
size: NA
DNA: TGCGCCAGCAGCCAAGATGGACAGCGAAATCAGCCCCAGCATTTT
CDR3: CASSQDGQRNQPQHF

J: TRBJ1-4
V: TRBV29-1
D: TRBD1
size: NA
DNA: TGCAGCGTTCCCACTATCACAGGGGGTCGGGATGAAAAACTGTTTTTT
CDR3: CSVPTITGGRDEKLFF

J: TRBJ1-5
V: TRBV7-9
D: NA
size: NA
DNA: TGTGCCAGCAGCTTAGCGGGCACCCTGAGTCAGCCCCAGCATTTT
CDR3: CASSLAGTLSQPQHF

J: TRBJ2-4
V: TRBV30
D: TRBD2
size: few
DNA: TGTGCCTGGAGCGGACTAGCGGGAGGCTTGGCTCTAGCCAAAAACATTCAGTACTTC
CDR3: CAWSGLAGGLALAKNIQYF

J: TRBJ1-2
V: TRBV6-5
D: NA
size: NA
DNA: TGTGCCAGCAACCAGCAGGGCTATGGCTACACCTTC
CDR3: CASNQQGYGYTF

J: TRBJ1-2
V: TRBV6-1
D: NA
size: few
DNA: TGTGCCAGCAGTGGTCGCCCGAGCTATGGCTACACCTTC
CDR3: CASSGRPSYGYTF

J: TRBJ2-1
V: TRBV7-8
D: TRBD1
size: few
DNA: TGTGCCAGCACCCGGGACAGGGGGCCCTACAATGAGCAGTTCTTC
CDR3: CASTRDRGPYNEQFF

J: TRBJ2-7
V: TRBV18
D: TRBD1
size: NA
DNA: TGTGCCAGCTCACCACACAGGGGAAGTTCCGAGCAGTACTTC
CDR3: CASSPHRGSSEQYF

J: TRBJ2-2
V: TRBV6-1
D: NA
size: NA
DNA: TGTGCCAGCAGTGAGGTTGAGGGGGGGCTAGTAGACACCGGGGAGCTGTTTTTT
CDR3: CASSEVEGGLVDTGELFF

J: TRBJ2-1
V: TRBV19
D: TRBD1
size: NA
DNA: TGTGCCAGTACCCAGAGGACAGGTTTCCAGGGCGTCCCCTACAATGAGCAGTTCTTC
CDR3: CASTQRTGFQGVPYNEQFF

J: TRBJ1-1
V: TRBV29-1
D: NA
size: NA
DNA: TGCAGCGTTGGACAGACCATGAACACTGAAGCTTTCTTT
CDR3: CSVGQTMNTEAFF

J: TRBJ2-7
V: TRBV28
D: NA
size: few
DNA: TGTGCCAGCGGAGGGGGGGGTCCCCGGGAGCAGTACTTC
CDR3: CASGGGGPREQYF

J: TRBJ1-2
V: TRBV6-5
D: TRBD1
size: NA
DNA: TGTGCCAGCAGTCGGGACAGAAATAACTATGGCTACACCTTC
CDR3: CASSRDRNNYGYTF

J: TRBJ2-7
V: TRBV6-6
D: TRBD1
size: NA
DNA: TGTGCCAGCAGTTCTACAGGGGCCAAGATATCCTACGAGCAGTACTTC
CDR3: CASSSTGAKISYEQYF

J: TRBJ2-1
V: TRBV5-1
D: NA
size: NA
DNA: TGCGCCAGCAGCTTGCCTAGACAGGTTCGGGATGAGCAGTTCTTC
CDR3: CASSLPRQVRDEQFF